The source of this TCR beta chain is a study of vaccination and CD4 T cells after COVID-19. About the study: Overlapping spike peptides of SARS-CoV-2, HCoV-NL63, HCoV-OC43 and HCoV-229E stimulated the cells.

Time point reported: late sampling 161 to 241 days after vaccination in three convalescent patients. Treatment of the sample: roughly nine-day PBMC culture with coronavirus spike peptide pools or control peptides (ViraFEST assay). Fresh IL-2 medium replaced half the culture medium on days 3 and 7. As for this clonotype: Its antigen is not identified.

Overall study findings and caveats: Post-infection sampling omitted early timepoints and covered relatively few convalescent patients.

Per germline, CDR1 DFQATT and CDR2 SNEGSKA (reference sequence). The CDR3 is made up of 17 amino acids. Trimming at V came to 0 bases and at J to 9 bases, leaving 10 bases not matched to a gene. The Oncomine TCR Beta short-read assay was applied to DNA of cultured CD4+ T cells. Genomic DNA from cultured CD4+ T cells was extracted. TCRdb itself ran the PCR reads through MiXCR, one entry per CDR3 protein. The sample shows roughly 20,000 distinct CDR3 sequences, roughly 38% of them seen only once. This chain uses TRBV20-1 with TRBJ1-6; 11 positions match TRBD1. Sequencing used CD4+ T cells from blood, cultured in vitro, obtained about 7 months after SARS-CoV-2 vaccination. This TCR derives from a human donor who had recovered from COVID-19. The CDR3 reads CSARDPETGTGGSPLHF. The CDR3 DNA sequence: TGCAGTGCTAGAGATCCAGAAACCGGGACAGGGGGTTCACCCCTCCACTTT.